The rows below give T cell receptor beta chains drawn from one sample of a study of T cells in Graves' hyperthyroidism and ophthalmopathy. TCRdb reprocessed the multiplex PCR reads with MiXCR, giving one entry per CDR3 protein. Of hundreds of thousands of distinct CDR3 sequences in the sample, more than 45% were seen once. The specimen was peripheral blood or thyroid tissue (not recorded which). Receptors originate from a young woman with Graves' hyperthyroidism. Both conserved end residues are part of each CDR3. A D gene is named only where the DNA matches it firmly. Part of the rows lack a size; the others show once, few, many or a class for expanded clones.

v_gene: TRBV9; j_gene: TRBJ1-4; d_gene: -; abundance: few; CDR3aa: CASSRSLSEKLFF; CDR3nt: TGTGCCAGCAGTCGGTCTTTAAGTGAAAAACTGTTTTTT
v_gene: TRBV19; j_gene: TRBJ2-7; d_gene: -; abundance: few; CDR3aa: CASSSPPSLGGTYEQYF; CDR3nt: TGTGCCAGTAGTTCCCCTCCCTCACTGGGGGGAACATACGAGCAGTACTTC
v_gene: TRBV10-3; j_gene: TRBJ2-5; d_gene: -; abundance: many; CDR3aa: CAISESRDQETQYF; CDR3nt: TGTGCCATCAGTGAGTCTCGAGACCAAGAGACCCAGTACTTC
v_gene: TRBV10-3; j_gene: TRBJ2-2; d_gene: TRBD1; abundance: few; CDR3aa: CAISSGTGITGELFF; CDR3nt: TGTGCCATCAGTTCCGGGACAGGGATTACCGGGGAGCTGTTTTTT
v_gene: TRBV6-6; j_gene: TRBJ2-7; d_gene: -; abundance: -; CDR3aa: CASSYLTGYEQYF; CDR3nt: TGTGCCAGCAGTTACCTAACAGGGTACGAGCAGTACTTC
v_gene: TRBV7-9; j_gene: TRBJ2-5; d_gene: TRBD1; abundance: few; CDR3aa: CASSGRRQGIRETQYF; CDR3nt: TGTGCCAGCAGCGGCCGACGACAGGGGATCAGGGAGACCCAGTACTTC
v_gene: TRBV10-2; j_gene: TRBJ2-7; d_gene: TRBD2; abundance: -; CDR3aa: CASSPNSGEQYF; CDR3nt: TGTGCCAGCAGTCCGAATAGCGGGGAGCAGTACTTC
v_gene: TRBV7-9; j_gene: TRBJ1-2; d_gene: TRBD1; abundance: few; CDR3aa: CASRLDRDSQYGYTF; CDR3nt: TGTGCCAGCCGCCTCGACCGGGACAGCCAGTATGGCTACACCTTC
v_gene: TRBV7-3; j_gene: TRBJ2-7; d_gene: -; abundance: -; CDR3aa: CASSLATGLSYEQYF; CDR3nt: TGTGCCAGCAGCTTAGCCACAGGGCTCTCCTACGAGCAGTACTTC
v_gene: TRBV7-9; j_gene: TRBJ1-5; d_gene: -; abundance: -; CDR3aa: CASGGGHRNQPQHF; CDR3nt: TGTGCCAGCGGGGGGGGTCATCGCAATCAGCCCCAGCATTTT
v_gene: TRBV29-1; j_gene: TRBJ1-4; d_gene: -; abundance: many; CDR3aa: CSVSLGMSEKLFF; CDR3nt: TGCAGCGTTAGTCTGGGTATGAGTGAAAAACTGTTTTTT
v_gene: TRBV29-1; j_gene: TRBJ2-5; d_gene: -; abundance: -; CDR3aa: CSVEWASGPQYF; CDR3nt: TGCAGCGTTGAATGGGCCTCCGGGCCCCAGTACTTC
v_gene: TRBV7-2; j_gene: TRBJ1-3; d_gene: -; abundance: many; CDR3aa: CASSRQAGNTIYF; CDR3nt: TGTGCCAGCAGCCGACAGGCGGGGAACACCATATATTTT
v_gene: TRBV29-1; j_gene: TRBJ2-3; d_gene: TRBD2; abundance: few; CDR3aa: CSVEPLAGGTDTQYF; CDR3nt: TGCAGCGTTGAACCCCTAGCGGGAGGCACAGATACGCAGTATTTT
v_gene: TRBV10-3; j_gene: TRBJ2-7; d_gene: -; abundance: many; CDR3aa: CAISHTGSYEQYF; CDR3nt: TGTGCCATCAGTCACACCGGCTCCTACGAGCAGTACTTC
v_gene: TRBV29-1; j_gene: TRBJ1-5; d_gene: TRBD1; abundance: -; CDR3aa: CSVAGDREGNQPQHF; CDR3nt: TGCAGCGTCGCCGGGGACAGGGAAGGCAATCAGCCCCAGCATTTT
v_gene: TRBV7-3; j_gene: TRBJ2-5; d_gene: -; abundance: many; CDR3aa: CASSLTGFGETQYF; CDR3nt: TGTGCCAGCAGCTTAACGGGGTTCGGAGAGACCCAGTACTTC
v_gene: TRBV11-3; j_gene: TRBJ1-1; d_gene: -; abundance: -; CDR3aa: CASSPAGGEDTEAFF; CDR3nt: TGTGCCAGCAGCCCCGCGGGTGGGGAGGACACTGAAGCTTTCTTT
v_gene: TRBV20-1; j_gene: TRBJ1-5; d_gene: TRBD1; abundance: few; CDR3aa: CSASDRGLNSNQPQHF; CDR3nt: TGCAGTGCTTCGGACAGGGGGCTGAACAGCAATCAGCCCCAGCATTTT
v_gene: TRBV20-1; j_gene: TRBJ2-5; d_gene: -; abundance: many; CDR3aa: CSASPFDGDQETQYF; CDR3nt: TGCAGTGCTAGCCCTTTTGACGGGGACCAAGAGACCCAGTACTTC
v_gene: TRBV19; j_gene: TRBJ1-4; d_gene: -; abundance: -; CDR3aa: CVSRRTANEKLFF; CDR3nt: TGTGTCAGTCGCCGGACGGCTAATGAAAAACTGTTTTTT
v_gene: TRBV20-1; j_gene: TRBJ2-7; d_gene: -; abundance: many; CDR3aa: CSARDLTGYNEQYF; CDR3nt: TGCAGTGCTAGAGATCTTACGGGATACAACGAGCAGTACTTC
v_gene: TRBV25-1; j_gene: TRBJ1-6; d_gene: -; abundance: -; CDR3aa: CASSEEYMSSYNSPLHF; CDR3nt: TGTGCCAGCAGTGAAGAGTATATGAGCTCCTATAATTCACCCCTCCACTTT
v_gene: TRBV24-1; j_gene: TRBJ1-2; d_gene: -; abundance: many; CDR3aa: CATRDIYGYTF; CDR3nt: TGTGCCACTCGGGACATCTATGGCTACACCTTC
v_gene: TRBV7-2; j_gene: TRBJ2-3; d_gene: -; abundance: -; CDR3aa: CASSLRVDTQYF; CDR3nt: TGTGCCAGCAGCTTACGGGTCGATACGCAGTATTTT
v_gene: TRBV9; j_gene: TRBJ2-2; d_gene: -; abundance: few; CDR3aa: CASSVGVSTYTGELFF; CDR3nt: TGTGCCAGCAGCGTAGGGGTGTCCACCTACACCGGGGAGCTGTTTTTT
v_gene: TRBV7-8; j_gene: TRBJ1-2; d_gene: -; abundance: few; CDR3aa: CASSSGTLGGGYTF; CDR3nt: TGTGCCAGCAGTTCCGGGACCCTCGGAGGGGGCTACACCTTC
v_gene: TRBV5-8; j_gene: TRBJ1-1; d_gene: -; abundance: few; CDR3aa: CASSRRKGQGFSMNTEAFF; CDR3nt: TGTGCCAGCAGCCGAAGAAAGGGACAAGGGTTTTCCATGAACACTGAAGCTTTCTTT
v_gene: TRBV25-1; j_gene: TRBJ1-1; d_gene: -; abundance: -; CDR3aa: CASSVLGWGVNTEAFF; CDR3nt: TGTGCCAGCAGTGTACTGGGCTGGGGGGTGAACACTGAAGCTTTCTTT
v_gene: TRBV2; j_gene: TRBJ1-5; d_gene: -; abundance: -; CDR3aa: CASSERVRQPQHF; CDR3nt: TGTGCCAGCAGTGAAAGGGTTCGTCAGCCCCAGCATTTT
v_gene: TRBV6-1; j_gene: TRBJ1-1; d_gene: -; abundance: -; CDR3aa: CASILRDISFEAFF; CDR3nt: TGTGCCAGCATCCTACGGGACATTTCATTTGAAGCTTTCTTT
v_gene: TRBV29-1; j_gene: TRBJ1-2; d_gene: -; abundance: many; CDR3aa: CSVLTGTYGYTF; CDR3nt: TGCAGCGTTCTGACGGGTACCTATGGCTACACCTTC
v_gene: TRBV7-2; j_gene: TRBJ1-6; d_gene: TRBD1; abundance: -; CDR3aa: CASSLASGGGSPLHF; CDR3nt: TGTGCCAGCAGCTTAGCGTCAGGGGGCGGTTCACCCCTCCACTTT
v_gene: TRBV2; j_gene: TRBJ2-7; d_gene: TRBD1; abundance: few; CDR3aa: CASSWGQGAGDEQYF; CDR3nt: TGTGCCAGCAGCTGGGGACAGGGGGCGGGTGACGAGCAGTACTTC
v_gene: TRBV19; j_gene: TRBJ1-1; d_gene: TRBD1; abundance: -; CDR3aa: CASIGWGTGSTEAFF; CDR3nt: TGTGCCAGTATCGGATGGGGGACAGGGTCGACTGAAGCTTTCTTT
v_gene: TRBV10-3; j_gene: TRBJ1-5; d_gene: -; abundance: many; CDR3aa: CAISESKVYGVEGNQPQHF; CDR3nt: TGTGCCATCAGTGAGTCGAAGGTATACGGGGTGGAAGGCAATCAGCCCCAGCATTTT
v_gene: TRBV24-1; j_gene: TRBJ1-5; d_gene: -; abundance: once; CDR3aa: CATSDYNRAQPQHF; CDR3nt: TGTGCCACCAGTGATTACAACAGGGCCCAGCCCCAGCATTTT
v_gene: TRBV19; j_gene: TRBJ2-7; d_gene: -; abundance: -; CDR3aa: CASSYLRDGSYEQYF; CDR3nt: TGTGCCAGTAGCTACCTCCGGGACGGTTCCTACGAGCAGTACTTC
v_gene: TRBV5-1; j_gene: TRBJ1-4; d_gene: -; abundance: -; CDR3aa: CASSLLQQPNEKLFF; CDR3nt: TGCGCCAGCAGCTTGCTTCAGCAGCCTAATGAAAAACTGTTTTTT
v_gene: TRBV3-1; j_gene: TRBJ1-2; d_gene: -; abundance: -; CDR3aa: CASSQVGSDYGYTF; CDR3nt: TGTGCCAGCAGCCAAGTTGGGTCTGACTATGGCTACACCTTC
v_gene: TRBV15; j_gene: TRBJ1-6; d_gene: TRBD1; abundance: -; CDR3aa: CATSVTGTGGSPLHF; CDR3nt: TGTGCCACCAGCGTAACTGGGACAGGGGGTTCACCCCTCCACTTT
v_gene: TRBV7-6; j_gene: TRBJ2-2; d_gene: TRBD1; abundance: -; CDR3aa: CASRGTGDTGELSF; CDR3nt: TGTGCCAGCAGAGGGACAGGGGACACCGGGGAGCTGTCTTTT
v_gene: TRBV10-3; j_gene: TRBJ2-7; d_gene: -; abundance: many; CDR3aa: CAISEASSYEQYF; CDR3nt: TGTGCCATCAGTGAGGCCAGCTCCTACGAGCAGTACTTC
v_gene: TRBV7-9; j_gene: TRBJ1-1; d_gene: -; abundance: many; CDR3aa: CASISPGNTEAFF; CDR3nt: TGTGCCAGCATAAGTCCGGGGAACACTGAAGCTTTCTTT
v_gene: TRBV7-9; j_gene: TRBJ1-1; d_gene: -; abundance: -; CDR3aa: CAWSVTRGTEAFF; CDR3nt: TGTGCCTGGAGTGTTACCCGAGGGACTGAAGCTTTCTTT
v_gene: TRBV7-9; j_gene: TRBJ1-5; d_gene: -; abundance: -; CDR3aa: CASSLFRGDQPQHF; CDR3nt: TGTGCCAGCAGTTTATTCCGGGGGGATCAGCCCCAGCATTTT
v_gene: TRBV2; j_gene: TRBJ2-7; d_gene: TRBD1; abundance: -; CDR3aa: CASSATGQSAYEQYF; CDR3nt: TGTGCCAGCAGTGCGACGGGACAGTCCGCCTACGAGCAGTACTTC
v_gene: TRBV4-3; j_gene: TRBJ1-2; d_gene: -; abundance: -; CDR3aa: CASSRDDIGYTF; CDR3nt: TGCGCCAGCAGCCGGGACGACATTGGCTACACCTTC
v_gene: TRBV2; j_gene: TRBJ1-2; d_gene: -; abundance: few; CDR3aa: CASSYRRQGYTF; CDR3nt: TGTGCCAGCAGTTACCGAAGACAGGGCTACACCTTC
v_gene: TRBV15; j_gene: TRBJ1-2; d_gene: -; abundance: once; CDR3aa: CATSRGAAGYTF; CDR3nt: TGTGCCACCAGCAGAGGGGCAGCTGGCTACACCTTC
v_gene: TRBV2; j_gene: TRBJ1-6; d_gene: -; abundance: many; CDR3aa: CASSQSSYNSPLHF; CDR3nt: TGTGCCAGCAGCCAGAGCTCCTATAATTCACCCCTCCACTTT
v_gene: TRBV12-5; j_gene: TRBJ1-5; d_gene: -; abundance: few; CDR3aa: CASGLDAKAQHF; CDR3nt: TGTGCTAGTGGTTTGGACGCGAAGGCCCAGCATTTT
v_gene: TRBV19; j_gene: TRBJ2-7; d_gene: TRBD2; abundance: -; CDR3aa: CASSIELAGAPEQYF; CDR3nt: TGTGCCAGTAGTATTGAACTAGCGGGAGCCCCCGAGCAGTACTTC
v_gene: TRBV19; j_gene: TRBJ2-7; d_gene: -; abundance: once; CDR3aa: CASSRPGVGYEQYF; CDR3nt: TGTGCCAGTAGTAGACCGGGAGTAGGCTACGAGCAGTACTTC
v_gene: TRBV29-1; j_gene: TRBJ1-5; d_gene: TRBD1; abundance: -; CDR3aa: CSATTGDNNQPQHF; CDR3nt: TGCAGCGCCACGACAGGGGACAACAATCAGCCCCAGCATTTT